A selection of T cell receptor beta chains follows, all from one sample in a study of T cell responses to AZD1222 COVID-19 vaccine. Only in-frame clones appear in the TCRdb table, and some are missing; sequencing was by immunoSEQ multiplex PCR. This table holds some 130,000 clones, around nine tenths found once. The source material was peripheral blood, sampled on day 0 of AZD1222 vaccination. These receptors all come from an adult in good health. The CDR3 runs from the conserved cysteine through the conserved F or W. A D gene is named only where the DNA matches it firmly. The size of a clone is reported for some rows only, either as once, few or many, or as a class for expanded clones.

>TRBV14|TRBJ1-6|-|-
CASSQSRSYNSPLHF
TGTGCCAGCAGCCAAAGTCGATCCTATAATTCACCCCTCCACTTT
>TRBV9|TRBJ2-2|TRBD1|-
CASSAGQGHTGELFF
TGTGCCAGCAGCGCCGGACAGGGACACACCGGGGAGCTGTTTTTT
>TRBV10-2|TRBJ2-2|-|-
CASSGQKGIGELFF
TGCGCCAGCAGTGGCCAAAAGGGGATCGGGGAGCTGTTTTTT
>TRBV28|TRBJ1-5|-|-
CASSYLGQPQHF
TGTGCCAGCAGCTACCTTGGTCAGCCCCAGCATTTT
>TRBV28|TRBJ2-5|TRBD1|-
CASSTPTTGGLETQYF
TGTGCCAGCAGTACCCCTACAACAGGGGGCTTAGAGACCCAGTACTTC
>TRBV27|TRBJ1-1|-|-
CASSLGGEAFF
TGTGCCAGCAGTTTGGGGGGTGAAGCTTTCTTT
>TRBV29-1|TRBJ1-1|-|-
CSVNFHGTEAFF
TGCAGCGTTAATTTTCACGGCACTGAAGCTTTCTTT
>TRBV7-2|TRBJ1-5|-|once
CASSLAEGPQHF
TGTGCCAGCAGCTTAGCGGAAGGTCCCCAGCATTTT
>TRBV2|TRBJ2-5|-|-
CARETSQETQYF
TGTGCCAGAGAAACGAGTCAAGAGACCCAGTACTTC
>TRBV3-1/TRBV3-2|TRBJ2-7|-|-
CASSQALGRPYEQYF
TGTGCCAGCAGCCAAGCCCTGGGACGGCCTTACGAGCAGTACTTC
>TRBV6-5|TRBJ2-1|-|-
CASRHRGLTDNEQFF
TGTGCCAGCAGGCACCGGGGGCTTACGGACAATGAGCAGTTCTTC
>TRBV5-1|TRBJ2-3|TRBD1|-
CASSWTGGSADTQYF
TGCGCCAGCAGCTGGACAGGGGGCTCCGCAGATACGCAGTATTTT
>TRBV7-2|TRBJ2-5|TRBD2|-
CASSPERGQETQYF
TGTGCCAGCAGCCCTGAGCGGGGGCAAGAGACCCAGTACTTC
>TRBV6-2/TRBV6-3|TRBJ2-1|-|-
CASSTADVSNEQFF
TGTGCCAGCAGTACCGCGGATGTCTCGAATGAGCAGTTCTTC
>TRBV9|TRBJ2-7|-|-
CASSVGGTQSSYEQYF
TGTGCCAGCAGCGTAGGAGGGACCCAAAGCTCCTACGAGCAGTACTTC
>TRBV7-3|TRBJ2-2|-|-
CASAPGPPTGELFF
TGTGCCAGCGCACCCGGGCCTCCCACCGGGGAGCTGTTTTTT
>TRBV5-1|TRBJ2-7|-|-
CASSLGRGSSYEQYF
TGCGCCAGCAGCTTGGGACGGGGGAGCTCCTACGAGCAGTACTTC
>TRBV5-6|TRBJ1-1|-|-
CASSLAGRNTEAFF
TGTGCCAGCAGCTTGGCCGGGAGGAACACTGAAGCTTTCTTT
>TRBV7-2|TRBJ2-3|-|-
CASSLVAASTDTQYF
TGTGCCAGCAGCTTAGTTGCAGCTAGCACAGATACGCAGTATTTT
>TRBV4-1|TRBJ2-2|TRBD1|-
CASREQGGNTGELFF
TGCGCCAGCAGGGAACAGGGGGGGAACACCGGGGAGCTGTTTTTT
>TRBV14|TRBJ2-2|TRBD1|-
CASRWGQGNTGELFF
TGTGCCAGCAGGTGGGGACAGGGGAACACCGGGGAGCTGTTTTTT
>TRBV10-2|TRBJ2-7|TRBD1|-
CASNAGTGFYEQYF
TGCGCCAGCAATGCCGGGACAGGGTTCTACGAGCAGTACTTC
>TRBV2|TRBJ1-1|-|-
CASTWGGTEAFF
TGTGCCAGCACCTGGGGGGGCACTGAAGCTTTCTTT
>TRBV30|TRBJ1-5|-|-
CACREGNQPQHF
TGTGCCTGTCGCGAAGGGAATCAGCCCCAGCATTTT
>TRBV6-5|TRBJ2-3|-|few
CASSYSPGPGTDTQYF
TGTGCCAGCAGTTACTCACCGGGGCCGGGCACAGATACGCAGTATTTT
>TRBV27|TRBJ1-5|-|-
CASSFGGAIQPQHF
TGTGCCAGCAGTTTCGGGGGGGCGATTCAGCCCCAGCATTTT
>TRBV12-3/TRBV12-4|TRBJ1-5|-|-
CASSLRGYQPQHF
TGTGCCAGCAGTTTACGGGGTTATCAGCCCCAGCATTTT